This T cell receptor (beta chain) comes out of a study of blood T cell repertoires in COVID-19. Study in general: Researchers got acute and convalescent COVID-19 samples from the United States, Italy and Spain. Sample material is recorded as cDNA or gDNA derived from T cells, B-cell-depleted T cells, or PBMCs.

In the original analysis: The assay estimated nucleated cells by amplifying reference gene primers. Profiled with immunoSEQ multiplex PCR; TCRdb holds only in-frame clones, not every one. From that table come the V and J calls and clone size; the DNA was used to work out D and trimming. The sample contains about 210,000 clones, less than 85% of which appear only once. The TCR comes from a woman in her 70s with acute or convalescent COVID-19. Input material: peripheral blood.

The CDR3 coding sequence is TGTGCCAGCAGCAGGGGACAGGGGCCCACCGGGGAGCTGTTTTTT. It codes for CASSRGQGPTGELFF. The chain combines TRBV9 with TRBJ2-2, with 10 bases matching TRBD1. The CDR3 runs to 15 residues. Germline loops: CDR1 SGDLS, CDR2 YYNGEE. With V trimmed by 4 bases and J by 4 bases, 4 bases remained unmatched.